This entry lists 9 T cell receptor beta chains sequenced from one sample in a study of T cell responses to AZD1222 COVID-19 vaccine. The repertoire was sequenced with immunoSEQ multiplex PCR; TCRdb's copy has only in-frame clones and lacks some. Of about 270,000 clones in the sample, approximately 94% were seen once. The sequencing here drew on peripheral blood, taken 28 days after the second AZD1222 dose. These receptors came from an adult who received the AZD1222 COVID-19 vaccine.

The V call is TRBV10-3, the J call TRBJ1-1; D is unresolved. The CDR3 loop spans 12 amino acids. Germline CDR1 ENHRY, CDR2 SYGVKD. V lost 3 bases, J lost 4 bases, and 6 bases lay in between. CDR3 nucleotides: TGTGCCATCAGTGAAGCAGCCACTGAAGCTTTCTTT. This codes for CAISEAATEAFF.

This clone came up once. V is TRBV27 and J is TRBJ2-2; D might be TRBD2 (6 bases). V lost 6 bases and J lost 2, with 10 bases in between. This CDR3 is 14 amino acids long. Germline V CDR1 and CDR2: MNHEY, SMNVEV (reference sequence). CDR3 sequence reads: CASRIGTNTGELFF. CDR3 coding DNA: TGTGCCAGCAGGATCGGGACTAACACCGGGGAGCTGTTTTTT.

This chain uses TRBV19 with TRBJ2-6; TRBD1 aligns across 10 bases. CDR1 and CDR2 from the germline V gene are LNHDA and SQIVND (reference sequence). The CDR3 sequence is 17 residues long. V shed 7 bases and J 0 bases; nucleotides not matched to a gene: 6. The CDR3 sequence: CASTRQGAGSGANVLTF. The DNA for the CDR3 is TGTGCCAGTACTAGACAGGGGGCTGGCTCTGGGGCCAACGTCCTGACTTTC. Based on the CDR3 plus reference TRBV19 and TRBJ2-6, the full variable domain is DGGITQSPKYLFRKEGQNVTLSCEQNLNHDAMYWYRQDPGQGLRLIYYSQIVNDFQKGDIAEGYSVSREKKESFPLTVTSAQKNPTAFYLCASTRQGAGSGANVLTFGAGSRLTVL.

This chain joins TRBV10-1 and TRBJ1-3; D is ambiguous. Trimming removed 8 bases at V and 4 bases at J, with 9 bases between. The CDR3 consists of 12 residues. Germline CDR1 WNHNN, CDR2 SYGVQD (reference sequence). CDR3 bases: TGCGCCAGCGCCTTACGGGGAAACACCATATATTTT. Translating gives CASALRGNTIYF.

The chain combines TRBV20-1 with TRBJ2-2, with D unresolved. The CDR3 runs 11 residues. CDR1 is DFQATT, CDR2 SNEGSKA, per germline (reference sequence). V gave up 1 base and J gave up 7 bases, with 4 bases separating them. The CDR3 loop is CSARAGGELFF. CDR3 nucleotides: TGCAGTGCTAGAGCTGGCGGGGAGCTGTTTTTT.

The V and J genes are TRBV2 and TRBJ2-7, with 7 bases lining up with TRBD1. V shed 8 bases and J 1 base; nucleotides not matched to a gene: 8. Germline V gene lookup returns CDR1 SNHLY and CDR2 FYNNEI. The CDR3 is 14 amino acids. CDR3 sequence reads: CASSVGTASYEQYF. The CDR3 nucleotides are TGTGCCAGCTCAGTTGGGACAGCTTCCTACGAGCAGTACTTC.

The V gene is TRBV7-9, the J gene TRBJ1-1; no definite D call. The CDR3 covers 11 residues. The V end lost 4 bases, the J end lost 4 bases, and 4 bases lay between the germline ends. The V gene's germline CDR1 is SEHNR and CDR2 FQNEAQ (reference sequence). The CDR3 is CASSSFTEAFF. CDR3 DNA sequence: TGTGCCAGCAGCTCCTTCACTGAAGCTTTCTTT.

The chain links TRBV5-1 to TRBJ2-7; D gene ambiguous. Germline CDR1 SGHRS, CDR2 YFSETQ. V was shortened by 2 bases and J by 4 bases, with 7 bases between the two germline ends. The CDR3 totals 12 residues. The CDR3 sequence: CASSLKGYEQYF. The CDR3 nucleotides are TGCGCCAGCAGCTTAAAGGGTTACGAGCAGTACTTC.

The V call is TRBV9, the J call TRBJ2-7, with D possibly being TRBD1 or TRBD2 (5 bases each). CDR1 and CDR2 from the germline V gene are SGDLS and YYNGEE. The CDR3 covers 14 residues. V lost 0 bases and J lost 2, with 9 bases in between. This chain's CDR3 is CASSVDGAPYEQYF. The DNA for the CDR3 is TGTGCCAGCAGCGTAGACGGGGCACCCTACGAGCAGTACTTC.